These T cell receptor beta chains were read from a single sample in a study of PD-1 blockade in classical Hodgkin lymphoma. Sequenced by immunoSEQ multiplex PCR; TCRdb stores in-frame clones only, minus some. The sample yields tens of thousands of clones, 78% seen once. The sequences come from peripheral blood mononuclear cells (PBMCs), collected before the fourth cycle of nivolumab. These receptors came from a human donor with classical Hodgkin lymphoma. The CDR3 runs from the conserved cysteine through the conserved F or W. The order of the fields is clone size, V gene, D gene, J gene, CDR3 DNA, CDR3 protein. The D gene is left open where the match is weak. A clone size is listed for some rows: how often the clone was seen (once, few, many), or a class if it is expanded.

size: NA; V: TRBV10-3; D: TRBD2; J: TRBJ2-7; DNA: TGTGCCATCAGCATGAAACCTAGCGGCGGGTCCCACGAGCAGTACTTC; CDR3: CAISMKPSGGSHEQYF
size: NA; V: TRBV5-4; D: NA; J: TRBJ1-1; DNA: TGTGCCAGCAGCTTAGAGGGGAAAGCTTTCTTT; CDR3: CASSLEGKAFF
size: NA; V: TRBV29-1; D: NA; J: TRBJ1-1; DNA: TGCAGCGTTAATCCAGGGAGGGGGTACACTGAAGCTTTCTTT; CDR3: CSVNPGRGYTEAFF
size: NA; V: TRBV13; D: NA; J: TRBJ2-7; DNA: TGTGCCAGCAGCACCCGGGGGGCTTCCTACGAGCAGTACTTC; CDR3: CASSTRGASYEQYF
size: NA; V: TRBV18; D: NA; J: TRBJ2-7; DNA: TGTGCCAGCTCACCGGGGGAGACAGTCTCCTACGAGCAGTACTTC; CDR3: CASSPGETVSYEQYF
size: once; V: TRBV21-1; D: NA; J: TRBJ1-6; DNA: TGTGCCAGCAGCAAAGAAGCCGAGGACTTT; CDR3: CASSKEAEDF
size: NA; V: TRBV6-6; D: NA; J: TRBJ1-4; DNA: TGTGCCAGCAGTTACTCGGCCGGGTCTAATGAAAAACTGTTTTTT; CDR3: CASSYSAGSNEKLFF
size: many; V: TRBV5-1; D: NA; J: TRBJ2-5; DNA: TGCGCCAGCAGCTTGGAGGCGGTAGAGACCCAGTACTTC; CDR3: CASSLEAVETQYF
size: NA; V: TRBV28; D: NA; J: TRBJ2-1; DNA: TGTGCCAGCAGTTTTACAGGCCTCTACAATGAGCAGTTCTTC; CDR3: CASSFTGLYNEQFF
size: NA; V: TRBV29-1; D: NA; J: TRBJ2-4; DNA: TGCAGCGCCTCCCCCGGCCGTTTTGGAAACATTCAGTACTTC; CDR3: CSASPGRFGNIQYF
size: few; V: TRBV4-2; D: NA; J: TRBJ1-1; DNA: TGTGCCAGCAGCCTCCCGGACAGAGAAGCTTTCTTT; CDR3: CASSLPDREAFF
size: NA; V: TRBV5-4; D: NA; J: TRBJ2-1; DNA: TGTGCCAGCAGCTTGGGACAAGCGAACCCCTACAATGAGCAGTTCTTC; CDR3: CASSLGQANPYNEQFF
size: NA; V: TRBV7-6; D: TRBD1; J: TRBJ1-2; DNA: TGTGCCAGCAGCTTAGCCGGGACAGTCTATGGCTACACCTTC; CDR3: CASSLAGTVYGYTF
size: NA; V: TRBV28; D: TRBD1; J: TRBJ2-2; DNA: TGTGCCAGCCTAGACAGGGGAGGCACCGGGGAGCTGTTTTTT; CDR3: CASLDRGGTGELFF
size: NA; V: TRBV18; D: NA; J: TRBJ1-2; DNA: TGTGCCAGCTCAAACCCAGTGTCTTATGGCTACACCTTC; CDR3: CASSNPVSYGYTF
size: NA; V: TRBV4-3; D: NA; J: TRBJ2-3; DNA: TGCGCCAGCAGCCAAAAGGCCGCAGATACGCAGTATTTT; CDR3: CASSQKAADTQYF
size: NA; V: TRBV29-1; D: NA; J: TRBJ2-7; DNA: TGCAGCGTAGCAAAATCCAGACACTGGGCGTTAAACGAGCAGTACTTC; CDR3: CSVAKSRHWALNEQYF
size: NA; V: TRBV9; D: NA; J: TRBJ2-5; DNA: TGTGCCAGCAGTGACAGGGCGGGGTCTGAAGAGACCCAGTACTTC; CDR3: CASSDRAGSEETQYF
size: NA; V: TRBV9; D: NA; J: TRBJ2-1; DNA: TGTGCCAGCAGCGTAGGGGCGTACTCCTACAATGAGCAGTTCTTC; CDR3: CASSVGAYSYNEQFF
size: NA; V: TRBV10-3; D: NA; J: TRBJ1-4; DNA: TGTGCCATCAGTGAGTCGGTGGCAGGGTCTGGGAAACTGTTTTTT; CDR3: CAISESVAGSGKLFF
size: NA; V: TRBV7-2; D: NA; J: TRBJ1-1; DNA: TGTGCCAGCAGCTCCTACAGGGTTGAAGCTTTCTTT; CDR3: CASSSYRVEAFF
size: NA; V: TRBV7-9; D: NA; J: TRBJ2-3; DNA: TGTGCCAGCAGCCCTAACACAGATACGCAGTATTTT; CDR3: CASSPNTDTQYF
size: NA; V: TRBV6-6; D: NA; J: TRBJ2-2; DNA: TGTGCCAGCAGTTACTCCGGGCAATTCGGGGAGCTGTTTTTT; CDR3: CASSYSGQFGELFF
size: once; V: TRBV7-9; D: NA; J: TRBJ1-5; DNA: TGTGCCAGCAGCTTAGGGTCCAACAATCAGCCCCAGCATTTT; CDR3: CASSLGSNNQPQHF
size: NA; V: TRBV9; D: TRBD1; J: TRBJ1-1; DNA: TGTGCCAGCAGCGGGGCGACAGGGGCCGCTTTCTTT; CDR3: CASSGATGAAFF
size: NA; V: TRBV9; D: TRBD2; J: TRBJ2-1; DNA: TGTGCCAGCAGCGTAGGACTAGCGGGGGCCTCCAATGAGCAGTTCTTC; CDR3: CASSVGLAGASNEQFF
size: NA; V: TRBV10-3; D: NA; J: TRBJ1-1; DNA: TGTGCCATCAGTGAGTCTATCGGGAAGAACACTGAAGCTTTCTTT; CDR3: CAISESIGKNTEAFF
size: NA; V: TRBV7-3; D: NA; J: TRBJ2-7; DNA: TGTGCCAGCAGCTCGTCGGGGGGCCCCGGGTACGAGCAGTACTTC; CDR3: CASSSSGGPGYEQYF
size: NA; V: TRBV30; D: TRBD1; J: TRBJ2-2; DNA: TGTGCCTGGAATCGACAGGGTATCGGGGAGCTGTTTTTT; CDR3: CAWNRQGIGELFF
size: once; V: TRBV19; D: NA; J: TRBJ1-6; DNA: TGTGCCAGTAGTACCCCTTTCAGCGGGGGCAGGAGCTCCTATAATTCACCCCTCCACTTT; CDR3: CASSTPFSGGRSSYNSPLHF
size: few; V: TRBV5-8; D: NA; J: TRBJ1-1; DNA: TGTGCCAGCAGCTTGGTGGCAGGGGTCACTGAAGCTTTCTTT; CDR3: CASSLVAGVTEAFF
size: few; V: TRBV9; D: NA; J: TRBJ2-1; DNA: TGTGCCAGCAGCGTGGGAGGACCCGAGAGAGATGAGCAGTTCTTC; CDR3: CASSVGGPERDEQFF
size: NA; V: TRBV7-3; D: NA; J: TRBJ1-2; DNA: TGTGCCAGCAGCTTAGGACCCGGGAACTATGGCTACACCTTC; CDR3: CASSLGPGNYGYTF
size: NA; V: TRBV11-2; D: TRBD2; J: TRBJ2-2; DNA: TGTGCCAGCAGCTTGTTCCGCGGGGGGGGCACCGGGGAGCTGTTTTTT; CDR3: CASSLFRGGGTGELFF
size: few; V: TRBV7-9; D: NA; J: TRBJ2-7; DNA: TGTGCCAGCAGCTTATCGGCCTACGAGCAGTACTTC; CDR3: CASSLSAYEQYF
size: NA; V: TRBV27; D: NA; J: TRBJ2-7; DNA: TGTGCCAGCAGTTGGCAGGGGACTGCCTACGAGCAGTACTTC; CDR3: CASSWQGTAYEQYF
size: NA; V: TRBV9; D: TRBD2; J: TRBJ2-3; DNA: TGTGCCAGCAGCGGGACTAGGCTTAGCACAGATACGCAGTATTTT; CDR3: CASSGTRLSTDTQYF
size: NA; V: TRBV19; D: NA; J: TRBJ1-2; DNA: TGTGCCAGTAGTGGGGGTTATAGGTATGGAGGCTACACCTTC; CDR3: CASSGGYRYGGYTF
size: NA; V: TRBV6-5; D: NA; J: TRBJ1-3; DNA: TGTGCCAGCAGTTCTGGCGCAGCTACTTCTGGAAACACCATATATTTT; CDR3: CASSSGAATSGNTIYF
size: NA; V: TRBV5-5; D: TRBD2; J: TRBJ2-5; DNA: TGTGCCAGCAGCACAAGGACTAGCGGGGGTACAGAGACCCAGTACTTC; CDR3: CASSTRTSGGTETQYF
size: NA; V: TRBV27; D: TRBD1; J: TRBJ2-1; DNA: TGTGCCAGCAGTTTAAAGGGACAGCCTATTTATGAGCAGTTCTTC; CDR3: CASSLKGQPIYEQFF
size: NA; V: TRBV10-3; D: TRBD2; J: TRBJ2-1; DNA: TGTGCCATCAGCCCTAGCGGAGCCTACAATGAGCAGTTCTTC; CDR3: CAISPSGAYNEQFF
size: NA; V: TRBV6-5; D: NA; J: TRBJ1-1; DNA: TGTGCCAGCAGTTACACCAGGGGTTGGGGGAACACTGAAGCTTTCTTT; CDR3: CASSYTRGWGNTEAFF
size: few; V: TRBV10-3; D: TRBD2; J: TRBJ2-1; DNA: TGTGCCATCAGTGATTTACTAGCGACCAATGAGCAGTTCTTC; CDR3: CAISDLLATNEQFF
size: few; V: TRBV19; D: NA; J: TRBJ1-4; DNA: TGTGCCAGTAGTGTAGAAGGGGCAGTCGCTAGTGAAAAACTGTTTTTT; CDR3: CASSVEGAVASEKLFF
size: NA; V: TRBV29-1; D: TRBD1; J: TRBJ1-6; DNA: TGCAGCGTTGAGGGGACAGCCCTCAATCCTACCTTTAGGTCCTATAATTCACCCCTCCACTTT; CDR3: CSVEGTALNPTFRSYNSPLHF
size: NA; V: TRBV7-9; D: NA; J: TRBJ2-2; DNA: TGTGCCAGCAGCTCTACAGGGTTCGGCGGGGAGCTGTTTTTT; CDR3: CASSSTGFGGELFF
size: NA; V: TRBV28; D: NA; J: TRBJ2-5; DNA: TGTGCCAGCAGTGGCAGGCCGCGAGGGACCCAGTACTTC; CDR3: CASSGRPRGTQYF
size: NA; V: TRBV18; D: NA; J: TRBJ2-7; DNA: TGTGCCAGCTCACCCACAGGGTTTTCACGTTACGAGCAGTACTTC; CDR3: CASSPTGFSRYEQYF
size: NA; V: TRBV9; D: NA; J: TRBJ1-4; DNA: TGTGCCAGCAGTGTAAGTTGGGGGTATGATGAAAAACTGTTTTTT; CDR3: CASSVSWGYDEKLFF
size: NA; V: TRBV30; D: TRBD2; J: TRBJ2-4; DNA: TGTGCCTGGAATCCTAGCGGGAGGGCCCTTAACATTCAGTACTTC; CDR3: CAWNPSGRALNIQYF
size: NA; V: TRBV6-6; D: TRBD2; J: TRBJ2-7; DNA: TGTGCCAGCAGTTACCCGCGGGGGGCCTCCTACGAGCAGTACTTC; CDR3: CASSYPRGASYEQYF
size: NA; V: TRBV9; D: NA; J: TRBJ2-7; DNA: TGTGCCAGCAGCGTGGGGGTTTCACCCGCCTACGAGCAGTACTTC; CDR3: CASSVGVSPAYEQYF
size: many; V: TRBV30; D: NA; J: TRBJ1-2; DNA: TGTGCCTGGAGCCGGGGCGGGGAGAATGGCTACACCTTC; CDR3: CAWSRGGENGYTF
size: NA; V: TRBV6-5; D: NA; J: TRBJ1-2; DNA: TGTGCCAGCAGTTATGCGGGCGCAGGGTATGGCTACACCTTC; CDR3: CASSYAGAGYGYTF
size: few; V: TRBV19; D: NA; J: TRBJ2-3; DNA: TGTGCCAGTAGTATAGATCATTCAGGTACAGATACGCAGTATTTT; CDR3: CASSIDHSGTDTQYF
size: NA; V: TRBV28; D: TRBD1; J: TRBJ1-5; DNA: TGTGCCAGCAGCAGGGGGCTAGGCAATCAGCCCCAGCATTTT; CDR3: CASSRGLGNQPQHF
size: NA; V: TRBV7-9; D: NA; J: TRBJ1-1; DNA: TGTGCCAGCAGCCCCCGGAGGGGTAAGAACACTGAAGCTTTCTTT; CDR3: CASSPRRGKNTEAFF
size: NA; V: TRBV19; D: NA; J: TRBJ1-1; DNA: TGTGCCAGTAGTTCCCCGACGGAGGTCACTGAAGCTTTCTTT; CDR3: CASSSPTEVTEAFF
size: NA; V: TRBV4-1; D: NA; J: TRBJ2-7; DNA: TGCGCCAGCAGCCAAGATCCGGTGAAGGGGAGGTACGAGCAGTACTTC; CDR3: CASSQDPVKGRYEQYF